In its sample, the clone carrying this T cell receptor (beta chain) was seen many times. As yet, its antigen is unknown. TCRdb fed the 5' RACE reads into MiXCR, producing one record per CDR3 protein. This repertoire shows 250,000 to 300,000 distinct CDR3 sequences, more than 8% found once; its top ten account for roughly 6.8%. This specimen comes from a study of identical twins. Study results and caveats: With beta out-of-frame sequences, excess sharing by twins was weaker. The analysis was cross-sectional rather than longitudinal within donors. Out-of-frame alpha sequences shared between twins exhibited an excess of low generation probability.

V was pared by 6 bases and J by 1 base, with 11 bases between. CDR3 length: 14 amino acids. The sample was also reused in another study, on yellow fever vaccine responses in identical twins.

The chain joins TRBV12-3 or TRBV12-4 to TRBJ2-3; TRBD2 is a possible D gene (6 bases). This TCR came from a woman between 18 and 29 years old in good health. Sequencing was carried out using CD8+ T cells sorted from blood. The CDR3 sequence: CASSPIAGTDTQYF. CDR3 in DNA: TGTGCCAGCAGCCCCATAGCGGGCACAGATACGCAGTATTTT.